This T cell receptor beta chain emerged from a study of blood T cell repertoires in COVID-19. About the study: T cells, B-cell-depleted T cells, or PBMCs provided the cDNA or gDNA that served as material.

Recruits, aged roughly 18 to 100 years, lived in 20 to 30 US areas. Clinical history as reported by participants underpinned cohort assignment. Each recovered donor of Cohort 3 presented with two negative PCRs, clearance, or symptom resolution. Sequencing was performed with immunoSEQ multiplex PCR; in TCRdb, only in-frame clones are kept and a portion is missing. The table lists fewer than 600,000 clones, 70% to 90% of them singletons. CDR3 length equals 15 residues. Germline lookup yields CDR1 LNHDA and CDR2 SQIVND (reference sequence). V lost 1 base, J lost 5 bases, and 15 bases lay in between. The TCR originated in a woman aged 40 to 50 who had recovered from COVID-19. Sequencing was performed on PBMCs or T cells enriched from blood (not recorded which). The rearrangement uses TRBV19 and TRBJ2-7; D perhaps matches TRBD1 (5 bases). For the CDR3, the DNA is TGTGCCAGTAGTATAGTAGGGGTCCTCCCAGACGAGCAGTACTTC. Amino acid sequence: CASSIVGVLPDEQYF.